What follows is one T cell receptor (beta chain) and its context. The CDR3 spans 16 residues. Germline CDR1 is KGHSH and CDR2 is LQKENI. Unmatched junction bases numbered 11, after V lost 2 bases and J lost 5 bases. These data belong to a study of blood T cell repertoires in COVID-19. Study context: Whether acute or convalescent, the COVID-19 samples came from the United States, Italy and Spain.

In the study's own analysis: Amplified reference gene primers provided the basis for estimating nucleated cell counts. Data came from immunoSEQ multiplex PCR; TCRdb stores just in-frame clones and leaves some out. V and J calls and clone size are copied from that table; D and trimming were computed from the DNA. The sample includes over 450,000 clones, around 90% seen only once; the top ten take roughly 8%. The sequencing sample was made of peripheral blood. The TCR comes from a woman aged 45-65 years with COVID-19, enrolled during active disease. The chain links TRBV18 to TRBJ2-7, with 8 nucleotides matching TRBD2. CDR3 in DNA: TGTGCCAGCTCACCAGATGAACGGGGGGGGGACCACGAGCAGTACTTC. This translates into CASSPDERGGDHEQYF.